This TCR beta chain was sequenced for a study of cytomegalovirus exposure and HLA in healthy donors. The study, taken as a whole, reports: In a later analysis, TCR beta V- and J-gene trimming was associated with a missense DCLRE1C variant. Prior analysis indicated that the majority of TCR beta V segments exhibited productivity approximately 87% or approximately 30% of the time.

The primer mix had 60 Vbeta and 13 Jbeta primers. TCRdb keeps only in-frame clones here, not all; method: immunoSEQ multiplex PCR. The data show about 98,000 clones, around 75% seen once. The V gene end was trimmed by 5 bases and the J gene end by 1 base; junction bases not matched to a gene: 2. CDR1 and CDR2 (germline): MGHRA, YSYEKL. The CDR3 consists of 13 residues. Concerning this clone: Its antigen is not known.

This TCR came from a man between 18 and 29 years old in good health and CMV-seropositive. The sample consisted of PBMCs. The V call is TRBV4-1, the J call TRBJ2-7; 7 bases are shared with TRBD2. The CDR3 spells CASSYGGSYEQYF. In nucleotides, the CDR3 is TGCGCCAGCAGCTACGGGGGGTCCTACGAGCAGTACTTC.